This T cell receptor beta chain was captured by sequencing in a study of T cells in localized non-small cell lung cancer. Study-level findings and limits: Heterogeneity remains possible, as sequencing covered one tumor region only. Median about 58 top-100 tumor clones were shared with paired adjacent lung. Higher adjacent-lung clonality was associated with shorter survival.

The CDR3 runs to 13 residues. Germline values: CDR1 MNHNS, CDR2 SASEGT. Trimming took 2 bases from V and 6 from J, leaving 9 bases between them. In regard to this clone: Its antigen is not known.

Clones were sequenced by immunoSEQ multiplex PCR, and TCRdb holds only the in-frame ones, with some missing. Among under 50,000 clones listed, about 88% were seen once. This receptor was taken from a man aged 40 to 75 with stage II lung adenocarcinoma. The chain carries TRBV6-1 and TRBJ2-3; D may be TRBD2 (5 bases). The source was PBMCs, collected before any cancer treatment. The CDR3 DNA sequence: TGTGCCAGCAGTGAATTTAGCGCTGATACGCAGTATTTT. This translates into CASSEFSADTQYF.